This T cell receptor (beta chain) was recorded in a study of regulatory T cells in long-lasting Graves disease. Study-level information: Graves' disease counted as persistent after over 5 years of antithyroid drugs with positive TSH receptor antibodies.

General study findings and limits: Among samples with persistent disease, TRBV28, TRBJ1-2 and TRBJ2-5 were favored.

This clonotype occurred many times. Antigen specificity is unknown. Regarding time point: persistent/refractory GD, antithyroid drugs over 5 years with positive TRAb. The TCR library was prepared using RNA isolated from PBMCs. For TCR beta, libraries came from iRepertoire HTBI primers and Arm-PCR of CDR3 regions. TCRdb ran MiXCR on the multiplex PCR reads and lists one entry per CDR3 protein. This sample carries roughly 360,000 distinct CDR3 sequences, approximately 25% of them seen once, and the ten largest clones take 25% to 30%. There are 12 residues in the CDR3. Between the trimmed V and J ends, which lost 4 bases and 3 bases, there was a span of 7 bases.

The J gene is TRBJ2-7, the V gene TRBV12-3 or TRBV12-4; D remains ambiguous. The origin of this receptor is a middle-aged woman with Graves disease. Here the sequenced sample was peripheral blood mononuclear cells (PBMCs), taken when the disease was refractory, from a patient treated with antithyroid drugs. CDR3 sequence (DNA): TGTGCCAGCAGTTGGCGTTACTACGAGCAGTACTTC. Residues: CASSWRYYEQYF.